This T cell receptor beta chain came from a study of PD-L1 blockade in urothelial cancer. Clones were sequenced by immunoSEQ multiplex PCR, and TCRdb holds only the in-frame ones, with some missing. The sample shows approximately 24,000 clones, about 83% of them seen only once. The CDR3 sequence is 15 residues long. Germline CDR1 is SNHLY and CDR2 is FYNNEI. Trimming shortened V by 1 base and J by 0 bases, and 10 bases separated the two germline ends. Specimen: PBMCs, collected around atezolizumab (anti-PD-L1) treatment. The clonotype originates from a man in his fifties with urothelial cancer. The V gene is TRBV2, the J gene TRBJ2-7, with D possibly matching TRBD2 (5 bases). The chain's CDR3 is CASSEDLGSSYEQYF. In DNA, the CDR3 is TGTGCCAGCAGTGAAGACTTGGGGAGCTCCTACGAGCAGTACTTC. The entire variable domain, with the rest obtained from reference TRBV2 and TRBJ2-7, is as follows: EPEVTQTPSHQVTQMGQEVILRCVPISNHLYFYWYRQILGQKVEFLVSFYNNEISEKSEIFDDQFSVERPDGSNFTLKIRSTKLEDSAMYFCASSEDLGSSYEQYFGPGTRLTVT.